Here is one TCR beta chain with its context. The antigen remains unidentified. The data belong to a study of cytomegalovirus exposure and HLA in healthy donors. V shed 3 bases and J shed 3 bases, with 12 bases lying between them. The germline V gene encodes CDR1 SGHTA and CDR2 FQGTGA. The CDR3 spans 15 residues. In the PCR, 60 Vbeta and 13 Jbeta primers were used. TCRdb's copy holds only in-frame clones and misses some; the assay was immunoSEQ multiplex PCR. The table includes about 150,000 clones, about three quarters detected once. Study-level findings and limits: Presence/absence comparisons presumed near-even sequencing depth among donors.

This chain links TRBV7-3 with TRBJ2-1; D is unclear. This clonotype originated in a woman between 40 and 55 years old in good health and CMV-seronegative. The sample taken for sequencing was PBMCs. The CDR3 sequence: CASSFGPVDYNEQFF. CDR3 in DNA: TGTGCCAGCAGCTTTGGTCCGGTAGACTACAATGAGCAGTTCTTC.